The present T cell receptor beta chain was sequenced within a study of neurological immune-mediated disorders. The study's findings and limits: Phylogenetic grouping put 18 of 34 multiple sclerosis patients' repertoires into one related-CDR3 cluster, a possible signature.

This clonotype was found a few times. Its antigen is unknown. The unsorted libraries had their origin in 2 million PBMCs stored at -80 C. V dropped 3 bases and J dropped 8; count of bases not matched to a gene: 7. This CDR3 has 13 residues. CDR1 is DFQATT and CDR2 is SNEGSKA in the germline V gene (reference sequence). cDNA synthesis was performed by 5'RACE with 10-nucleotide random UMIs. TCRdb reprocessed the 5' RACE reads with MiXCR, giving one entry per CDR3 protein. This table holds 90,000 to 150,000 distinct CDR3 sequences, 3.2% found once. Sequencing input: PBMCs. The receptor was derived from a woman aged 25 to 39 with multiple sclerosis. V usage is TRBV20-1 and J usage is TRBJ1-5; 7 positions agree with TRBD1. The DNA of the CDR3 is TGCAGTGCTAGCTTAGGGGGCGGCAAGCCCCAGCATTTT. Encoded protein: CSASLGGGKPQHF.